This TCR beta chain was profiled in a study of blood T cells in healthy people across ages. General study findings and limits: Unsorted PBMCs prevented conclusive naive versus antigen-experienced comparison. Significant beta diversity loss was already apparent by age around 36, declining roughly linearly.

The second PCR ran about 6 to 11 cycles with a sample-barcoded 5' primer and J-beta primers. Each TCR beta cDNA got a 12-nucleotide random molecular identifier. TCRdb used MiXCR to reprocess the 5' RACE reads, holding one entry per CDR3 protein. The data show about 1.5 million distinct CDR3 sequences, with approximately 42% seen just once and approximately 4% held by the top ten. As for this clonotype: What it binds is unknown.

Donors were systemically healthy Caucasian individuals from Russia aged about 6 to 95 years. CDR1 and CDR2 (germline): SGHTA, FQGNSA. This CDR3 region has 13 residues. The origin of this receptor is a woman under 30 in good health. Sample: blood. V gene TRBV7-2 combines with J gene TRBJ2-4, with D uncertain. TRBJ2-7 explains the end of the DNA better; the J call may be wrong. In DNA form, the CDR3 reads TGTGCCAGCAGCGTAAGCCCCCCGTCCGAGCAGTACTTC. It codes for CASSVSPPSEQYF.